The clone carrying this TCR beta chain was counted a single time. The antigen remains undetermined. The sample originates from a study of T cell responses to AZD1222 COVID-19 vaccine. The repertoire was sequenced with immunoSEQ multiplex PCR; TCRdb's copy has only in-frame clones and lacks some. The table shows 150,000 or so clones, with about 92% occurring only once. Overall study results and limits: Repertoire sampling occurred only after the peak T cell response.

The CDR3 sequence is 13 residues long. CDR1 SGHTS and CDR2 YDEGEE come from the germline V gene. Trimming left V 4 bases short and J 10 bases short, with 14 bases between. V gene TRBV5-8 combines with J gene TRBJ1-4, with a possible D match to TRBD1 (5 bases). This specimen was peripheral blood, taken on day 0 of AZD1222 vaccination. The source of this sequence is an adult in good health. The CDR3: CASSPHSGGKLFF. The CDR3 coding sequence is TGTGCCAGCAGCCCCCACAGCGGGGGAAAACTGTTTTTT.